This TCR beta chain derives from a study of blood T cell repertoires in COVID-19 (dated by TCRdb to 2019 to 2021). As for the study more broadly: Samples covering the acute and convalescent phases of COVID-19 were provided by collaborators in the United States, Italy and Spain. The prospective study material was composed of cDNA or gDNA derived from T cells, B-cell-depleted T cells, or PBMCs. The dataset comprised deeply sampled blood TCRbeta repertoires from subjects exposed to, actively infected with, or recovered from COVID-19. The repertoires were released in a freely available public database intended as a resource for research on the immune response to SARS-CoV-2. Samples came from the ongoing ImmuneRACE study (first 160 participants) plus 1,254 subjects from 6 global collaborators. A de-identified subject ID, COVID-19 status, age in years and sex were almost always included in the sample metadata. Where available, HLA class I and class II types were taken from metadata supplied by the sample provider and were not determined by assay-based typing. The research as a whole found: Clinical and demographic metadata were provided uncurated, with the amount varying by source and participant.

TCRbeta CDR3 regions were amplified from genomic DNA using the immunoSEQ Assay, a bias-controlled multiplex PCR. The published analysis was carried out like this. Within the assay, amplification of reference gene primers was used to estimate how many nucleated cells each sample contained. Sequence reads were collapsed and filtered to measure the absolute abundance of every unique TCRbeta CDR3 rearrangement. Productive Simpson clonality was computed per sample as the square root of Simpson's diversity index over productive rearrangements. TCRdb holds this immuneACCESS table with in-frame rearrangements only. Some clones are missing; in checked studies, unresolved V genes explain under half, and the rest has no known cause. V and J calls plus clone size are reproduced from that table; the DNA served to infer D and trimming. In this sample the table shows 100,000 or so clones, 84% of which occur a single time. The ten largest make up more than 9% of the sample.

Concerning this clone: The antigen this receptor binds is unknown. No quality values exist for individual bases; no much larger clone is one base distant.

There are 15 amino acids in the CDR3, from cysteine to phenylalanine inclusive. Only the CDR3 DNA stays, 45 bases, in frame from base 1. CDR1 and CDR2 were assigned from the germline V gene as MNHEY and SVGAGI. From V the trimming removes 5 bases and from J it removes 10 bases, while the gene matches leave 10 bases of the junction unaccounted for. Whole blood was collected in K2EDTA tubes by collaborating institutions according to the institutions' own protocols. For TCRbeta analysis, collaborator samples were shipped as frozen whole blood, as isolated PBMCs, or as DNA extracted from either sample type.

The sample was peripheral blood. Recombination joined TRBV6-5 with TRBJ2-1, and 11 junctional nucleotides match TRBD1. This TCR came from a man between 40 and 49 years old with active or convalescent COVID-19. The CDR3 reads CASSKGQGVTLEQFF. The DNA is TGTGCCAGCAGTAAGGGACAGGGGGTTACATTGGAGCAGTTCTTC.